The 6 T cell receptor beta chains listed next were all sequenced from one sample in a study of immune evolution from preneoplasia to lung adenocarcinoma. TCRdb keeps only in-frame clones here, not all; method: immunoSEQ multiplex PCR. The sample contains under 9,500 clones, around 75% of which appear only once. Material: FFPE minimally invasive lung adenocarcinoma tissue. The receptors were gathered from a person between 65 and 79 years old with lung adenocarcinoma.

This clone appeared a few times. As DNA, the CDR3 is TGCGCCAGCAGTGAGTCGGTGACCTATGGCTACACCTTC. It codes for CASSESVTYGYTF. This chain links TRBV10-1 with TRBJ1-2; D remains unclear. Trimming left V 0 bases short and J 4 bases short, with 6 bases between. This CDR3 has 13 amino acids. Per the germline V gene, CDR1 is WNHNN and CDR2 is SYGVQD (reference sequence).

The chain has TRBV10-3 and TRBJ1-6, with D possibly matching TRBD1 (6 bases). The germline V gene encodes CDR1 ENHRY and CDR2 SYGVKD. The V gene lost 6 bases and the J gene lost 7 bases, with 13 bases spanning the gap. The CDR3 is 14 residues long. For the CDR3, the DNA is TGTGCCATCAGCGCAGGGGCTGAGAATTCACCCCTCCACTTT. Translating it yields CAISAGAENSPLHF.

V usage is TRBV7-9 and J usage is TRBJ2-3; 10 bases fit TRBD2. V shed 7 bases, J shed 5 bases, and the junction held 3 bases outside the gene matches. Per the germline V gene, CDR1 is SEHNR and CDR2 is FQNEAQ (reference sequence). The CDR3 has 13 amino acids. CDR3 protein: CASKTSGLDTQYF. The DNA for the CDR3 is TGTGCCAGCAAGACTAGCGGGTTAGATACGCAGTATTTT.

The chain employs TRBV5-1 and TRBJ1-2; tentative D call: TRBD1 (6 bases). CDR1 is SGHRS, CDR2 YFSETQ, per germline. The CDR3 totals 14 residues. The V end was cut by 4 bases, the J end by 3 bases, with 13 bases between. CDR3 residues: CASSLSRGDYGYTF. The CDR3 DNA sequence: TGCGCCAGCAGCCTTTCGAGGGGGGACTATGGCTACACCTTC.

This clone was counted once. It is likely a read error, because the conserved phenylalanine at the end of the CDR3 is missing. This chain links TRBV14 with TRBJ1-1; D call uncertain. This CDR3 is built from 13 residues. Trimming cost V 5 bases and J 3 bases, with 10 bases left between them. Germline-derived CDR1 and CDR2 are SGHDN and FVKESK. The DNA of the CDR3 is TGTGCCAGCAGCTATCTCCAGTACACTGAAGCTTTCCTT. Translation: CASSYLQYTEAFL.

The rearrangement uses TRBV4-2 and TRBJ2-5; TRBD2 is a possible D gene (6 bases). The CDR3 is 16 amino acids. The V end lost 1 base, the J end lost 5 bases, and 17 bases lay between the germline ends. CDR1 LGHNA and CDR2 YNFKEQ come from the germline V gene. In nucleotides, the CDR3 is TGTGCCAGCAGCCAAGGAATACTAGCCGAGGGGGAGACCCAGTACTTC. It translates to CASSQGILAEGETQYF.